This TCR beta chain appears in the sequencing data of a study of beta chain features in type 1 diabetes. On the study more broadly: In age, gender and cell yields, patients were similar to healthy donors.

General study results and limits: The study found moderately but significantly shorter TCRB CDR3s in all four CD4+ subsets of Type 1 diabetes patients.

What was sequenced were expressed TCRB transcripts, since all of the isolated RNA had been reverse transcribed. For naive, central memory and regulatory T cell samples, reads averaged around 3.8 million. TCRdb keeps only in-frame clones here, not all; method: immunoSEQ multiplex PCR. Among a few hundred thousand clones listed, around 15% were seen once. With regard to this clone: What it recognizes is unknown.

The sequenced material came from naive CD4+ T cells from blood. This clonotype was sampled from a man aged 30-40 years with type 1 diabetes.

The CDR3 loop is CASSQYLPLDEQYF. As DNA, the CDR3 is TGCGCCAGCAGCCAGTATCTTCCCCTCGACGAGCAGTACTTC. V and J are TRBV4-3 and TRBJ2-7; the D is unclear. The CDR3 runs 14 residues. The V and J ends lost 3 bases and 5 bases respectively, with 14 bases between them. Germline V lookup: CDR1 LGHNA, CDR2 YSLEER.